This T cell receptor beta chain was found in a study of blood T cell repertoires in COVID-19. For the study at large: There were acute and convalescent COVID-19 samples, and they came from the United States, Italy and Spain. T cells, B-cell-depleted T cells, or PBMCs supplied cDNA or gDNA.

This clone was seen only a few times. Study processing details: Counts of nucleated cells, estimated from reference gene primer amplification, were obtained. Data came from immunoSEQ multiplex PCR; TCRdb stores just in-frame clones and leaves some out. That table is the source of V, J and clone size, and D and trimming were worked out from the DNA. Here the sample spans roughly 200,000 clones, about 83% being singletons. V shed 0 bases and J 3 bases; nucleotides not matched to a gene: 0. Germline V gene data show CDR1 as KGHSH and CDR2 as LQKENI. The length of the CDR3 is 14 residues. The sequenced material came from peripheral blood. The receptor's source is a middle-aged man with active or convalescent COVID-19. This chain links TRBV18 with TRBJ1-2, with 8 bases that match TRBD1. The CDR3 bases are TGTGCCAGCTCACCACCGGGACAGGACTATGGCTACACCTTC. Amino acid sequence: CASSPPGQDYGYTF.